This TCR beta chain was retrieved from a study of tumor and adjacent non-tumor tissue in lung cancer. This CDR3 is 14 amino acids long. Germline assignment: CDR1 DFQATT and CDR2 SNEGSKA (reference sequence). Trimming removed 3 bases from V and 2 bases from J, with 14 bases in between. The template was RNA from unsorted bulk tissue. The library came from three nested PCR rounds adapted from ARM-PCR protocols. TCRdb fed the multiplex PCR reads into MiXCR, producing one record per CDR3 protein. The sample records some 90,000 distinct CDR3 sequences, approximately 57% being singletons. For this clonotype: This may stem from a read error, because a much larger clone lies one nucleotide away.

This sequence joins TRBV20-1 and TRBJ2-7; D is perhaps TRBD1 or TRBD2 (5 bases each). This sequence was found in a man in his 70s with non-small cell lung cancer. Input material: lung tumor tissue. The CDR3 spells CSARDSVGPYEQYF. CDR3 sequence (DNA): TGCAGTGCTAGGGATAGCGTGGGGCCCTACGAGCAGTACTTC.